The rows below give T cell receptor beta chains drawn from one sample of a study of cytomegalovirus exposure and HLA in healthy donors. Clones were sequenced by immunoSEQ multiplex PCR, and TCRdb holds only the in-frame ones, with some missing. The sample yields 120,000 to 150,000 clones, 60% to 80% seen once. Source material: PBMCs. Receptors originate from a woman in her fifties or sixties in good health and CMV-seronegative. CDR3s include the opening cysteine and the closing phenylalanine or tryptophan. The order of the fields is clone size, CDR3 length, D gene, V gene, J gene, CDR3 DNA, CDR3 protein. A D gene is named only where the DNA matches it firmly. Clone size is given for some rows only: seen once, a few or many times, or a class if the clone is expanded.

-,16,TRBD2,TRBV7-2,TRBJ2-5,TGTGCCAGCAGCACCGGGGCTAGCGGGGAGGGAGAGACCCAGTACTTC,CASSTGASGEGETQYF
-,12,-,TRBV6-1,TRBJ2-7,TGTGCCAGCAGTGACAGGATCTACGAGCAGTACTTC,CASSDRIYEQYF
-,14,-,TRBV25-1,TRBJ1-1,TGTGCCAGCGAAATACAGGGAAGTCGCACTGAAGCTTTCTTT,CASEIQGSRTEAFF
-,13,TRBD1,TRBV7-6,TRBJ1-1,TGTGCCAGCAGCTTTACAAAGACAGGGGAAGCTTTCTTT,CASSFTKTGEAFF
few,15,-,TRBV7-8,TRBJ1-2,TGTGCCAGCAGCTTAAGGGCACAGGGATTATCCGGCTACACCTTC,CASSLRAQGLSGYTF
-,17,-,TRBV4-1,TRBJ2-3,TGCGCCAGCAGCCCCCCGGGAAGAGGGGGGGGTACAGATACGCAGTATTTT,CASSPPGRGGGTDTQYF
few,16,TRBD2,TRBV4-2,TRBJ2-3,TGTGCCAGCAGCCAAGGAAGCGGGGGGGCCAGAGATACGCAGTATTTT,CASSQGSGGARDTQYF
-,14,-,TRBV6-1,TRBJ1-5,TGTGCCAGCAGTGAATCTCGCCGGGATAGGGCCCAGCATTTT,CASSESRRDRAQHF
-,15,TRBD1,TRBV6-5,TRBJ1-1,TGTGCCAGCACGTTAGGGACAGGGACGAACACTGAAGCTTTCTTT,CASTLGTGTNTEAFF
-,14,-,TRBV5-1,TRBJ2-7,TGCGCCAGCAGCTCCCTACCGGGGTCCTACGAGCAGTACTTC,CASSSLPGSYEQYF
-,15,TRBD1,TRBV5-4,TRBJ1-2,TGTGCCAGCAGCTCCGGGACAGAGATTAACTATGGCTACACCTTC,CASSSGTEINYGYTF
-,16,TRBD1,TRBV28,TRBJ2-3,TGTGCCAGCTCATCCCGGACAGGGACACTAACAGATACGCAGTATTTT,CASSSRTGTLTDTQYF
once,16,TRBD1,TRBV7-2,TRBJ1-1,TGTGCCAGCAGCCCCGACAGGGCCCTTATGAACACTGAAGCTTTCTTT,CASSPDRALMNTEAFF
-,15,-,TRBV9,TRBJ2-5,TGTGCCAGCAGCGTAGGTGCAGGTAATCAAGAGACCCAGTACTTC,CASSVGAGNQETQYF
-,8,-,TRBV29-1,TRBJ2-7,TGCAGCGTTGATGGGAGGTACTTC,CSVDGRYF
-,15,-,TRBV5-8,TRBJ1-1,TGTGCCAGCAGCTTGGTAGTTGGGGGGGGCACTGAAGCTTTCTTT,CASSLVVGGGTEAFF
-,16,-,TRBV7-7,TRBJ2-1,TGTGCTAGCAGCTTCTCTTCCGTTAGGGGATACAATGAGCAGTTCTTC,CASSFSSVRGYNEQFF
-,17,-,TRBV19,TRBJ1-6,TGTGCCAGTAGCCCGGGGGAGGGCTGGGGTAAGAATTCACCCCTCCACTTT,CASSPGEGWGKNSPLHF
-,13,TRBD1,TRBV11-1,TRBJ1-1,TGTGCCAGCAGCTTAAACAGGGGTGCTGAAGCTTTCTTT,CASSLNRGAEAFF
-,11,-,TRBV19,TRBJ1-1,TGTGCCAGTACCTGGGACACAAAAGCTTTCTTT,CASTWDTKAFF
-,15,-,TRBV19,TRBJ1-1,TGTGCCAGTAGTATCTTATCGTCAGAAGTGCCCGAAGCTTTCTTT,CASSILSSEVPEAFF
-,13,TRBD1,TRBV5-8,TRBJ2-7,TGTGCCAGCCGAAACAGGGGGCTTTACGAGCAGTACTTC,CASRNRGLYEQYF
-,12,-,TRBV19,TRBJ1-2,TGTGCCAGTAGACCCCCAGGGGATGGCTACACCTTC,CASRPPGDGYTF
-,14,-,TRBV10-3,TRBJ2-1,TGTGCCACAATCGAGGGCCAAGGGCGCAATGAGCAGTTCTTC,CATIEGQGRNEQFF
-,15,TRBD1,TRBV10-3,TRBJ1-1,TGTGCCATCAGGAAGACAGGGGAAGGGGGCACTGAAGCTTTCTTT,CAIRKTGEGGTEAFF
-,14,TRBD1,TRBV6-5,TRBJ1-1,TGTGCCAGCACTTCACAGGGGCCGAACACTGAAGCTTTCTTT,CASTSQGPNTEAFF
-,15,-,TRBV19,TRBJ1-1,TGTGCCACCCTAATAACAGGATGGGGACTGAACCGGTTTCTCTTT,CATLITGWGLNRFLF
-,16,-,TRBV15,TRBJ2-1,TGTGCCACCAGCCGTGCACAGGTCCTTTCGTACAATGAGCAGTTCTTC,CATSRAQVLSYNEQFF
once,13,-,TRBV7-9,TRBJ2-1,TGTGCCAGCAGCTTAGCGAGCTACAATGAGCAGTTCTTC,CASSLASYNEQFF
once,14,-,TRBV30,TRBJ1-1,TGTGCCTGCCTCCGGGAGGTGGAGAGAACTGAAGCTTTCTTT,CACLREVERTEAFF
-,16,TRBD2,TRBV2,TRBJ2-2,TGTGCCAGCAGTACTACTAGCGGGGTCGACACCGGGGAGCTGTTTTTT,CASSTTSGVDTGELFF
-,13,-,TRBV10-3,TRBJ2-7,TGTGCCATCAGTGGGAGGGGCGCGGACGAGCAGTACTTC,CAISGRGADEQYF
once,12,-,TRBV5-4,TRBJ2-1,TGTGCCAGCAGCGCAAACAGCAATGAGCAGTTCTTC,CASSANSNEQFF